The present T cell receptor (beta chain) was sequenced within a study of blood T cell repertoires in COVID-19. The CDR3 consists of 13 residues. The germline V gene has CDR1 SQVTM and CDR2 ANQGSEA. V gave up 6 bases and J gave up 1 base, with 13 bases separating them. In its sample, this clone was seen many times. TCRdb's table, derived via immunoSEQ multiplex PCR, lists solely in-frame clones and lacks some. The data contain fewer than 85,000 clones, roughly 90% of them singletons. Sequences were obtained from peripheral blood. The chain combines TRBV29-1 with TRBJ2-7; D may be TRBD1 (6 bases). This clonotype was obtained from a man aged 50 to 59 with active COVID-19. This CDR3 is CSVVRQDSYEQYF. As DNA, the CDR3 is TGCAGCGTAGTTCGACAGGATTCCTACGAGCAGTACTTC.